The clone carrying this T cell receptor (beta chain) was observed once. TCRdb's copy holds only in-frame clones and misses some; the assay was immunoSEQ multiplex PCR. The table has about 120,000 clones, 88% seen once; the top ten hold around 3.5%. This specimen comes from a study of control samples from healthy donors and cancer patients. The sample comprised blood. The TCR was taken from a man aged 35 to 55 in good health.

CDR3 nucleotide sequence: TGCGCCAGCAGCCAAGATCTGGTAGCGGGGGGGCGTAGCACAGATACGCAGTATTTT. It translates to CASSQDLVAGGRSTDTQYF. The genes are TRBV4-1 and TRBJ2-3; 11 positions match TRBD2. The germline V gene encodes CDR1 MGHRA and CDR2 YSYEKL. V shed 0 bases, J shed 0 bases, and the junction held 8 bases outside the gene matches. The CDR3 sequence is 19 residues long.